This T cell receptor beta chain is drawn from a study of control samples from healthy donors and cancer patients. Repertoires were generated with immunoSEQ multiplex PCR, while TCRdb's copy carries only in-frame clones and drops some. The data contain 82,000 or so clones, just under 95% of them singletons. Germline V gene sequence: CDR1 LGHNA, CDR2 YNFKEQ. The CDR3 has 13 residues. The V gene lost 4 bases and the J gene lost 6 bases, with 13 bases spanning the gap. This sequence joins TRBV4-2 and TRBJ2-7; D unclear. This receptor was taken from a woman under 30 in good health. The sample comprised blood. The CDR3 sequence is CASSPITFAEQYF. In DNA form, the CDR3 reads TGTGCCAGCAGCCCAATAACGTTCGCCGAGCAGTACTTC.